The clone carrying this TCR beta chain has only one observation. Its antigen is not identified. This specimen comes from a study of vaccination effects on CD4 cells after COVID-19. Study observations and caveats: Few convalescent patients and no early post-infection timepoints were included in the study. Within healthy vaccinees, only 1 of 255 vaccine-induced clones displayed cross-reactivity with common cold coronaviruses.

TCRdb's copy holds only in-frame clones and misses some; the assay was immunoSEQ multiplex PCR. The sample holds about 22,000 clones, approximately 81% seen once. The CDR3 covers 15 residues. Germline CDR1 MDHEN, CDR2 SYDVKM. V lost 4 bases to trimming and J lost 4 bases, with 11 bases between them. Antigen-specific CD4+ T cells were expanded with viral peptide pools in the ViraFEST assay before sequencing. An approximately 10-day culture period preceded the isolation of CD4+ T cells. Previously uninfected by SARS-CoV-2, the vaccine recipients also showed negative nucleocapsid antibodies. A few million PBMC were placed in each well, which was supplemented with approximately 9.7 IU/ml IL-2 and about 10 ug/ml peptides. Half-medium replacement with IL-2 medium occurred on days 3 and 7.

The genes are TRBV28 and TRBJ1-6, with a possible D match to TRBD1 (5 bases). The sequence derives from a human donor who received a COVID-19 vaccine. Sample: CD4+ T cells from PBMCs cultured with HCoV-NL63 spike peptides, taken before COVID-19 vaccination. The CDR3 loop is CASSSGTLYNSPLHF. The DNA of the CDR3 is TGTGCCAGCAGTTCCGGGACTCTTTATAATTCACCCCTCCACTTT.